The clone carrying this TCR beta chain was detected only once. The sample comes from a study of blood T cell repertoires in COVID-19. The germline V gene encodes CDR1 SGHNT and CDR2 YYREEE (reference sequence). This CDR3 contains 14 residues. V gave up 0 bases and J gave up 5 bases, with 11 bases separating them. Clones were read by immunoSEQ multiplex PCR, and TCRdb kept only the in-frame ones, dropping some. The table has 80,000 or so clones, more than 80% seen once. The material sequenced was peripheral blood. J is TRBJ2-5 and V is TRBV5-4; tentatively, D is TRBD2 (5 bases). The TCR originated in an older woman with acute or convalescent COVID-19. CDR3 loop: CASSLVGIGETQYF. The CDR3 DNA reads as TGTGCCAGCAGCTTGGTCGGGATCGGTGAGACCCAGTACTTC.